This entry lists 2 T cell receptor beta chains sequenced from one sample in a study of blood T cell repertoires in COVID-19. Produced via immunoSEQ multiplex PCR; TCRdb's table is partial and in-frame only. The profile covers under 150,000 clones, with around nine tenths appearing a single time and roughly 1.2% taken by the ten largest. The sequencing input was PBMCs or T cells enriched from blood (not recorded which). All receptors come from a woman aged 25 to 45 with acute COVID-19.

J is TRBJ2-1 and V is TRBV5-1; D is possibly TRBD1 (6 bases). The V end was cut by 5 bases, the J end by 0 bases, with 15 bases between. Germline-derived CDR1 and CDR2 are SGHRS and YFSETQ. CDR3 size: 16 residues. The CDR3 bases are TGCGCCAGCAGTCTCGCAGGGGAGAGCTCCTACAATGAGCAGTTCTTC. Translation: CASSLAGESSYNEQFF. The whole variable domain, filled in from reference TRBV5-1 and TRBJ2-1, reads KAGVTQTPRYLIKTRGQQVTLSCSPISGHRSVSWYQQTPGQGLQFLFEYFSETQRNKGNFPGRFSGRQFSNSRSEMNVSTLELGDSALYLCASSLAGESSYNEQFFGPGTRLTVL.

The gene calls are TRBV29-1 and TRBJ1-5, with 8 bases aligning to TRBD1. Germline V gene data show CDR1 as SQVTM and CDR2 as ANQGSEA. V dropped 6 bases and J dropped 7; count of bases not matched to a gene: 8. The CDR3 covers 13 residues. The CDR3 DNA sequence: TGCAGCGTGGGTCAGGGGGCAGGGCAGCCCCAGCATTTT. Translating it yields CSVGQGAGQPQHF.